This TCR beta chain was captured in a study of shared clonotypes between healthy human individuals (dated by TCRdb to 2018 to 2020). For the study in its entirety: The cohort included a few men and two women between 18 and 49 years of age. Between about 0.9 and 8.9 billion PBMCs per donor were obtained by leukapheresis. To estimate repertoire size and how much clonotype sharing occurs between individuals, the study deeply sequenced the blood TCR repertoires of roughly 5 healthy adults. To increase sequencing depth and limit assay-specific biases, different laboratories used diverse techniques to prepare libraries and sequence TCR repertoires.

Using the deep immunoSEQ assay, TCR CDR3 regions were amplified from genomic DNA by multiplex PCR. Genomic DNA extracted from each cell subset was distributed evenly over all wells of several immunoSEQ 96-well plates, and each plate served as one replicate. For unsorted PBMC, about 0.3 ug genomic DNA, equal to 25,000 to 35,000 T cell genomes, was loaded into each replicate PCR. Ten immunoSEQ deep assay plates were used to sequence the unsorted PBMC genomic DNA. The purified libraries were quantified using a Qubit 3.0 fluorometer, sized with a Bioanalyzer 2100, and then quantified again using the KAPA Library Quantification kit. A separate single-read 150-cycle Illumina NextSeq 550 flow cell was used to sequence each immunoSEQ 96-well plate. In the authors' own workflow: The immunoSEQ output contained only junctional sequences without quality scores, so filtering could not match that applied to full-length reads. Sequences were annotated with PyIR, a Python wrapper for IgBLAST v1.9, and V/J genes and CDR3 were assigned using IMGT germline references. Reads were removed for weak V/J assignments (E-value above 1e-6), missing CDR3, stop codons, out-of-frame junctions, or ambiguous translated residues. V3J clonotypes were defined by identical inferred V gene, J gene, and CDR3 amino acid sequence. To compute the percentage overlap between repertoires, the number of shared unique clonotypes was divided by the size of the smaller repertoire. Three approaches were used to assess repertoire richness: RTK rarefaction, the Chao1 estimator, and Recon v2.1 estimates of unobserved clonotypes. The table was pulled from immuneACCESS by TCRdb, which kept in-frame rearrangements only. Such tables lose some clones; where checked, under half of the loss comes from unresolved V genes, and the rest has no known cause. V and J calls plus clone size are reproduced from that table; the DNA served to infer D and trimming. The sample table contains about half a million clones; only one count was recorded for 79% of them. The ten largest make up over 10% of the sample.

A note on this clone: Its target antigen remains unknown. No base-level quality is on record; no much larger clone is a single base apart.

Donors were healthy HIV-negative adults with no recently reported acute infections or vaccinations. Only Caucasian adults living in Nashville, Tennessee, USA were represented among the donors. For unsorted samples, some 90 million PBMCs were counted and genomic DNA was extracted with the QIAamp DNA Blood Mini kit. After blood collection by leukapheresis, PBMCs were isolated using Ficoll-Histopaque density gradient centrifugation and then cryopreserved in the vapor phase of liquid nitrogen. The germline V end is reduced by 8 bases and the J end by 1 base; junction bases left unmatched: 9. Sequences MNHEY (CDR1) and SMNVEV (CDR2) are obtained from the germline V gene (reference sequence). The CDR3, cysteine through phenylalanine, is 16 amino acids long. Only the CDR3 portion is preserved as DNA: 48 bases, with reading frame beginning at the first base. Broader findings and caveats from the paper: Because the study included a small number of donors, the genetic and exposure-history diversity represented was limited. Only blood was sampled, and tissue TCR repertoires likely differ from those in blood. Pairwise subsampling led to the expectation that sequencing depth would affect the degree of clonotype sharing among donors.

This sequence was found in a woman aged 40 to 50 in good health. Some clones in this sample may be carry-over from other donors' samples. This sequence uses TRBV27 and TRBJ2-1, with 9 bases in between that match TRBD2. The specimen sequenced was PBMCs. The CDR3 sequence is CASGTPLAGSYNEQFF. The DNA reads TGTGCCAGCGGAACGCCACTAGCGGGTTCCTACAATGAGCAGTTCTTC.